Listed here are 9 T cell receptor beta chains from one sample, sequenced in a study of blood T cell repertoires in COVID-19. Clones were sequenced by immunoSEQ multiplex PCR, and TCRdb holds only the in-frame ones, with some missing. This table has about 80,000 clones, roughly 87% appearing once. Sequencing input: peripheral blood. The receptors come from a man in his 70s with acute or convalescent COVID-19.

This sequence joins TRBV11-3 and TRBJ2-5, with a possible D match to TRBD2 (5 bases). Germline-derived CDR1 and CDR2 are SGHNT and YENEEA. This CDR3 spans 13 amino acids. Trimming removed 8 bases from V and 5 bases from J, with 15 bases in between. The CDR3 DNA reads TGTGCCAGCGCGAGTGGCGGGTCGGAGACCCAGTACTTC. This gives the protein CASASGGSETQYF.

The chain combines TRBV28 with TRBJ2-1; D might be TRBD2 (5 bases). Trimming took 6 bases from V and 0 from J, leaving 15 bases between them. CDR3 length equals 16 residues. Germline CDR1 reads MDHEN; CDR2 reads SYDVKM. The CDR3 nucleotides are TGTGCCAGCAGAACCCCGGACTCGAGCTCCTACAATGAGCAGTTCTTC. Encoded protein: CASRTPDSSSYNEQFF.

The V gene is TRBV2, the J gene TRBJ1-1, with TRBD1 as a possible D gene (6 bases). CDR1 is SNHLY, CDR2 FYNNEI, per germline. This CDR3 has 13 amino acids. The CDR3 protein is CATAQDRNTEAFF. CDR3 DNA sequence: TGTGCAACAGCCCAGGACAGGAACACTGAAGCTTTCTTT. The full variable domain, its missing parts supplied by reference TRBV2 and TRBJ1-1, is EPEVTQTPSHQVTQMGQEVILRCVPISNHLYFYWYRQILGQKVEFLVSFYNNEISEKSEIFDDQFSVERPDGSNFTLKIRSTKLEDSAMYFCATAQDRNTEAFFGQGTRLTVV.

CDR3 in amino acids: CASMGTENTEAFF. The CDR3 nucleotides read TGTGCCAGCATGGGGACAGAGAACACTGAAGCTTTCTTT. V is TRBV6-5 and J is TRBJ1-1; 7 nucleotides match TRBD1. The germline V gene has CDR1 MNHEY and CDR2 SVGAGI. Trimming took 7 bases from V and 1 from J; bases not matched to a gene: 3. This CDR3 is built from 13 residues.

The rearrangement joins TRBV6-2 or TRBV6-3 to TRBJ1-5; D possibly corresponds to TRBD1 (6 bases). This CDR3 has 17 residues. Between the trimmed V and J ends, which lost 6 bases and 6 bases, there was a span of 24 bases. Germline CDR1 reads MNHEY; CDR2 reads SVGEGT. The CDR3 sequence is CASSLTHSGAGSQPQHF. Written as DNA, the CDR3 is TGTGCCAGCAGCTTGACCCACTCAGGGGCAGGGTCTCAGCCCCAGCATTTT.

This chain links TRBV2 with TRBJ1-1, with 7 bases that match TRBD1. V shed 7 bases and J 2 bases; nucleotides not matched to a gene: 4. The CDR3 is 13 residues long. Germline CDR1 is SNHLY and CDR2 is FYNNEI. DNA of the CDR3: TGTGCCAGCACCCGGGACAGAAACACTGAAGCTTTCTTT. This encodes CASTRDRNTEAFF.

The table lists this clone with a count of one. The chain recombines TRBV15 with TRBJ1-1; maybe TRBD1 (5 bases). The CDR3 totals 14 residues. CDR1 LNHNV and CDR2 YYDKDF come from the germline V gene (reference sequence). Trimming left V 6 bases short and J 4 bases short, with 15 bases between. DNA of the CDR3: TGTGCCACCAGGGCGGGGGGGTCTGTCACTGAAGCTTTCTTT. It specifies CATRAGGSVTEAFF.

CDR3: CSVGYPGTGNTGELFF. The DNA for the CDR3 is TGCAGCGTTGGGTACCCCGGGACAGGGAACACCGGGGAGCTGTTTTTT. The chain recombines TRBV29-1 with TRBJ2-2, with 8 bases aligning to TRBD1. Germline CDR1 and CDR2: SQVTM and ANQGSEA. This CDR3 contains 16 residues. V gave up 4 bases and J gave up 1 base; unmatched junction bases: 8.

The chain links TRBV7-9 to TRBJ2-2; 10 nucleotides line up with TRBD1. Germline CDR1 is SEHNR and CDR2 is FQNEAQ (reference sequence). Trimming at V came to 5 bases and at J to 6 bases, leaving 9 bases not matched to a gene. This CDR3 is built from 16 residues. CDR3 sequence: CASSTSGTGVAGELFF. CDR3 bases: TGTGCCAGCAGCACCTCCGGGACAGGGGTCGCCGGGGAGCTGTTTTTT.